This note documents a single T cell receptor (beta chain) sequence. Its antigen is unidentified. The trim removed 5 bases at V and 2 bases at J, leaving 2 bases unmatched. Germline CDR1 and CDR2: KGHSH and LQKENI. The CDR3 totals 14 residues. The data are from a study of shared clonotypes between healthy human individuals. Across the whole study: Donor composition was a couple of women and a few men, aged 18 to 49. A donor's plate count was three for CD4 naive and three for CD4 memory; CD8 naive had two and CD8 memory one. Study results and caveats: Rarefaction demonstrated incomplete sorted-subset sequencing despite large depth.

Profiled with immunoSEQ multiplex PCR; TCRdb holds only in-frame clones, not every one. Found here are 2 million to 3 million clones, 90% to 95% of them singletons; the top ten hold around 0.4%. J is TRBJ2-1 and V is TRBV18, with TRBD2 identical over 8 bases. This clonotype originated in a man in his late teens or twenties in good health. Some clones in this sample may be carry-over from other donors' samples. Specimen: naive CD4+ T cells from PBMCs. Subset denoted: CD45RA+ positively selected. CDR3 in DNA: TGTGCCAGCTCAGAACTAGCGGCCTACAATGAGCAGTTCTTC. Its protein product is CASSELAAYNEQFF.